This T cell receptor beta chain was sequenced for a study of blood T cell repertoires in COVID-19 (dated by TCRdb to the early 2020s). Describing the broader study: Samples from collaborators originated in the United States, Italy and Spain and spanned both the acute and convalescent phases of COVID-19. The material from the prospective study consisted of cDNA or gDNA derived from T cells, B-cell-depleted T cells, or PBMCs. The dataset comprised deeply sampled blood TCRbeta repertoires from subjects exposed to, actively infected with, or recovered from COVID-19. The repertoires were released in a freely available public database intended as a resource for research on the immune response to SARS-CoV-2. The samples were drawn from two sources: the first 160 participants of the ongoing ImmuneRACE study, and about 1,300 subjects contributed by 6 global collaborators. Nearly every sample came with metadata listing a de-identified subject ID, COVID-19 status, age in years and sex. Where HLA class I and class II types were available, the types were taken from metadata supplied by the sample provider, not from assay-based typing.

Study-wide conclusions, independent of this receptor: Clinical and demographic metadata were provided uncurated, with the amount varying by source and participant.

The immunoSEQ Assay, a bias-controlled multiplex PCR, was used to amplify TCRbeta CDR3 regions from genomic DNA. On the authors' methods: The number of nucleated cells in each sample was estimated by amplification of reference gene primers within the assay. Sequence reads were collapsed and filtered to measure the absolute abundance of every unique TCRbeta CDR3 rearrangement. Productive Simpson clonality was computed per sample as the square root of Simpson's diversity index over productive rearrangements. The table was pulled from immuneACCESS by TCRdb, which kept in-frame rearrangements only. Such tables lose some clones; where checked, under half of the loss comes from unresolved V genes, and the rest has no known cause. V and J calls and clone size are given by that table; D and trimming were obtained from the DNA. The sample has just under 250,000 clones on record, approximately 90% of them singletons. The ten largest clones represent 4.1% of the sample.

The trim is 3 bases for V and 2 bases for J, with a gap of 16 bases between the germline ends. According to the germline V gene, CDR1 reads SGHVS and CDR2 reads FQNEAQ. The CDR3, cysteine through phenylalanine, is 16 amino acids long. The CDR3 DNA has 48 bases and is translated from base 1. This clone has a handful of counts. Its antigen remains undetermined. No per-base quality is available; no much larger clone lies one base away. Enrolling through a virtual design, the prospective study's participants ranged in age from roughly 18 to 100 years and lived across some 22 United States geographic areas. In the prospective study, cohorts were assigned on the basis of participant-reported clinical history obtained from a screening survey and a study questionnaire. Recovered participants in ImmuneRACE Cohort 3 were defined as having two consecutive negative NP/OP PCR tests, clearance from a healthcare professional, or resolution of symptoms. Mobile phlebotomists in the prospective study collected whole blood, serum and a nasopharyngeal or oropharyngeal swab from every participant. Additional blood draws and questionnaires over an approximately 2-month period could optionally be provided by prospective study participants. Blood samples from the prospective study were shipped frozen or at room temperature prior to DNA extraction.

Sequenced: PBMCs or T cells enriched from blood (not recorded which). Recombination joined TRBV7-8 with TRBJ1-1; no confident D gene assignment can be made. This clonotype originated in a woman in her thirties who had recovered from COVID-19. This receptor has the CDR3 CASSLGRAVGNTEAFF. In nucleotide form, the sequence is TGTGCCAGCAGCTTGGGTAGAGCGGTGGGAAACACTGAAGCTTTCTTT.